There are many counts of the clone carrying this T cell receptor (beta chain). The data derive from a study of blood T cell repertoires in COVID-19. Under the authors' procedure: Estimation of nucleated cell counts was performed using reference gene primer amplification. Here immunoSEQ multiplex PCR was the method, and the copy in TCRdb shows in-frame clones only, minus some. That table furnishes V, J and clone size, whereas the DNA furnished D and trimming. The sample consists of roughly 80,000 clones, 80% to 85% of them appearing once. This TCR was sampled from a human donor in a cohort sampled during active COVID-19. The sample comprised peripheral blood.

In nucleotides, the CDR3 is TGTGCCAGTAGCGGGGACTTCGTCCCTAGCACAGATACGCAGTATTTT. Residues: CASSGDFVPSTDTQYF. V gene TRBV19 combines with J gene TRBJ2-3, with D possibly TRBD2 on 6 matching bases. The germline CDR1 and CDR2 sequences are LNHDA and SQIVND (reference sequence). Trimming removed 6 bases from V and 0 bases from J, with 16 bases in between. This CDR3 has 16 residues.